The 15 T cell receptor beta chains below come from one sample, sequenced in a study of patients and donors after allogeneic stem cell transplantation. TCRdb called the RT-PCR reads again in MiXCR, with one record for every CDR3 protein. The repertoire holds about a million distinct CDR3 sequences, approximately 19% seen once, with 6% in the top ten. The specimen sequenced was blood, either unsorted or a sorted T cell fraction (not recorded which). The receptors stem from a human donor who was either an allogeneic HSCT recipient or a stem cell or donor lymphocyte infusion donor (not recorded which). It is not recorded whose cells these are; they may come from a transplant donor.

This clonotype was seen a handful of times. The chain combines TRBV6-2 or TRBV6-3 with TRBJ2-1; 10 nucleotides line up with TRBD2. The germline gives CDR1 MNHEY, CDR2 SVGEGT. J lost 9 bases, V lost 1 base, and 6 bases had no gene match. There are 15 residues in the CDR3. Written as DNA, the CDR3 is TGTGCCAGCAGTTACTTTGCTAGCGGGGGTCGTGAGCAGTTCTTC. Its protein is CASSYFASGGREQFF.

The rearrangement joins TRBV6-5 to TRBJ1-6; D is possibly TRBD1 (5 bases). The CDR3 covers 12 residues. Germline V gene sequence: CDR1 MNHEY, CDR2 SVGAGI. CDR3 DNA sequence: TGTGGCTGGGGGGTTGGCAATTCACCCCTCCACTTT. It is translated as CGWGVGNSPLHF.

This clonotype has just a few counts. The V and J genes are TRBV11-1 and TRBJ2-2; D gene ambiguous. Trimming shortened V by 2 bases and J by 0 bases, and 16 bases separated the two germline ends. This CDR3 contains 18 residues. CDR1 and CDR2 (germline): SGHAT, FQDESV (reference sequence). Here the CDR3 DNA reads TGTGCCAGCAGCTTAATAGGGCAGAAGCCGCCGAACACCGGGGAGCTGTTTTTT. It yields the protein CASSLIGQKPPNTGELFF.

The rearrangement uses TRBV30 and TRBJ2-1, with TRBD2 matching 11 bases. Germline loops: CDR1 GTSNPN, CDR2 SVGIG (reference sequence). CDR3 size: 13 residues. V lost 2 bases, J lost 6 bases, and 0 bases stayed unmatched. CDR3 bases: TGTGCCTGGAGTCTAGCGGGGGGCAATGAGCAGTTCTTC. As protein: CAWSLAGGNEQFF.

V gene TRBV7-2 combines with J gene TRBJ2-7; 11 nucleotides agree with TRBD2. V shed 4 bases and J 0 bases; nucleotides not matched to a gene: 2. Germline values: CDR1 SGHTA, CDR2 FQGNSA. The CDR3 is made up of 15 amino acids. DNA of the CDR3: TGTGCCAGCAGCTATAGCGGGGGGGCCTCCTACGAGCAGTACTTC. Its protein product is CASSYSGGASYEQYF.

The rearrangement joins TRBV3-1 to TRBJ2-4, with 12 positions matching TRBD1. The V segment lost 6 bases and the J segment 8 bases; nucleotides outside the gene matches: 8. Germline values: CDR1 LGHDT, CDR2 YNNKEL (reference sequence). The CDR3 length is 15 residues. The CDR3 loop is CASSRIGTGGDIQYF. For the CDR3, the DNA is TGTGCCAGCAGTCGTATAGGGACAGGGGGCGACATTCAGTACTTC.

The CDR3 loop is CASSEVGAGWNTGELFF. The CDR3 DNA follows: TGTGCCAGCAGTGAAGTGGGAGCGGGGTGGAACACCGGGGAGCTGTTTTTT. J is TRBJ2-2 and V is TRBV6-1, with 7 bases fitting TRBD2. V was pared by 1 base and J by 1 base, with 6 bases of the junction left unmatched. Per the germline V gene, CDR1 is MNHNS and CDR2 is SASEGT. The CDR3 spans 17 residues.

The rearrangement links TRBV12-3 or TRBV12-4 to TRBJ2-5; D call uncertain. Trimming cost V 6 bases and J 2 bases, with 7 bases left between them. This CDR3 is 12 amino acids long. CDR3 nucleotide sequence: TGTGCCAGCAGGGGGTTTCAAGAGACCCAGTACTTC. Translation gives CASRGFQETQYF.

This clonotype was seen more than once but under ten times. This chain joins TRBV20-1 and TRBJ1-5, with TRBD1 as a possible D gene (6 bases). Between the trimmed V and J ends, which lost 0 bases and 2 bases, there was a span of 14 bases. The CDR3 runs 16 residues. CDR1 is DFQATT and CDR2 is SNEGSKA in the germline V gene (reference sequence). The CDR3 is CSARDPRGGGNQPQHF. For the CDR3, the DNA is TGCAGTGCTAGAGATCCAAGAGGGGGAGGCAATCAGCCCCAGCATTTT.

The chain has TRBV12-3 or TRBV12-4 and TRBJ2-2; perhaps TRBD2 as D (6 bases). This CDR3 comprises 17 residues. V was clipped by 0 bases and J by 2 bases, with 13 bases between them. In nucleotides, the CDR3 is TGTGCCAGCAGTTTAGCGCTGGGGGGAATAAACACCGGGGAGCTGTTTTTT. Its protein is CASSLALGGINTGELFF.

This clonotype was counted many times. The chain has TRBV5-6 and TRBJ1-3, with 8 bases matching TRBD1. V was pared by 4 bases and J by 0 bases, with 3 bases of the junction left unmatched. This CDR3 region has 15 residues. Germline loops: CDR1 SGHDT, CDR2 YYEEEE. For the CDR3, the DNA is TGTGCCAGCAGCCCGGACAGGGACTCTGGAAACACCATATATTTT. Translating it yields CASSPDRDSGNTIYF.

This clonotype has only a few counts. The chain links TRBV15 to TRBJ2-6, with a weak D call TRBD1 (6 bases). V lost 3 bases, J lost 2 bases, and 8 bases lay in between. The CDR3 covers 15 residues. In germline, CDR1 is LNHNV, CDR2 YYDKDF (reference sequence). CDR3 bases: TGTGCCACCAGCAGTCCAGGGGCTGGGGCCAACGTCCTGACTTTC. This gives the protein CATSSPGAGANVLTF.

V and J are TRBV9 and TRBJ2-1; no firm D call. V was trimmed by 1 base and J by 9 bases, leaving 5 bases between them. The length of the CDR3 is 11 residues. Germline V gene data show CDR1 as SGDLS and CDR2 as YYNGEE. CDR3 loop: CASSVSGEQFF. The CDR3 DNA reads as TGTGCCAGCAGCGTATCTGGTGAGCAGTTCTTC.

In this sample, this clonotype turned up a few times. The chain links TRBV18 to TRBJ2-7; the D gene could be TRBD1 or TRBD2 (5 bases each). The CDR3 has 13 amino acids. Per the germline V gene, CDR1 is KGHSH and CDR2 is LQKENI. The CDR3 sequence: CATSAGRAGEQYF. The CDR3 DNA follows: TGTGCAACCAGCGCGGGCAGGGCCGGCGAGCAGTACTTC.

The chain combines TRBV5-6 with TRBJ1-5; TRBD1 agrees at 9 bases. The germline gives CDR1 SGHDT, CDR2 YYEEEE. The CDR3 spans 18 residues. J was trimmed by 0 bases and V by 4 bases; bases with no gene match: 11. CDR3 sequence: CASSRTGTGTFSNQPQHF. In DNA form, the CDR3 reads TGTGCCAGCAGCCGTACCGGGACAGGGACTTTTAGCAATCAGCCCCAGCATTTT.